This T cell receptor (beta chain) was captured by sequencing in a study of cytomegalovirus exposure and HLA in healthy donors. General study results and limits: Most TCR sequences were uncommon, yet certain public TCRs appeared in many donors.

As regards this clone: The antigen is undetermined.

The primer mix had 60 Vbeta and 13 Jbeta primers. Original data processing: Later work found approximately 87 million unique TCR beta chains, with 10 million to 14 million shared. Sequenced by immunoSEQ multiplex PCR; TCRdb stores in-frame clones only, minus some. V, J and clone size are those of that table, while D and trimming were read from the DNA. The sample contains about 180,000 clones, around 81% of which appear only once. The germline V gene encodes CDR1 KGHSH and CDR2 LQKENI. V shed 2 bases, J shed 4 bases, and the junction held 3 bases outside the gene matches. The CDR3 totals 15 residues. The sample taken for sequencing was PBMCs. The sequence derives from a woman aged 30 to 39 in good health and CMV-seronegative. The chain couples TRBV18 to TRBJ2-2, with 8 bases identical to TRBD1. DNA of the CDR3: TGTGCCAGCTCACCAGGGACAGGAGGCACCGGGGAGCTGTTTTTT. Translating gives CASSPGTGGTGELFF. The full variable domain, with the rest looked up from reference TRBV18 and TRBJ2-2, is NAGVMQNPRHLVRRRGQEARLRCSPMKGHSHVYWYRQLPEEGLKFMVYLQKENIIDESGMPKERFSAEFPKEGPSILRIQQVVRGDSAAYFCASSPGTGGTGELFFGEGSRLTVL.